These 9 T cell receptor beta chains originate from one sample sequenced in a study of persistence of HIV-infected CD4 T cells. Overlapping HIV-1 Gag 15-mer peptides at around 0.91 ug per peptide per mL were used. Sorting selected CD4+ T cells upregulating both CD40 ligand and CD69. The immunoSEQ assay was version 4, run in survey mode. The assay was immunoSEQ multiplex PCR, and TCRdb's table has in-frame clones only and misses some. The sample contains more than 8,500 clones, 82% of which appear only once. These TCRs' antigens remain unknown. The sequencing here drew on CD4+ T cells sorted from PBMCs after roughly 19-hour stimulation, taken from a patient who received antiretroviral therapy. These receptor sequences come from an adult woman with HIV who was CMV-seropositive.

V is TRBV13 and J is TRBJ2-1; 12 bases are a match to TRBD2. From germline, CDR1 is PRHDT and CDR2 FYEKMQ (reference sequence). The junction had 4 bases not matched to a gene; V was cut back by 0 bases and J by 7 bases. This CDR3 is 16 amino acids long. The CDR3 sequence is CASSLGRLAGGNEQFF. The CDR3 region has the DNA TGTGCCAGCAGCTTAGGCCGGCTAGCGGGGGGGAATGAGCAGTTCTTC.

This clone was counted only a few times. The rearrangement uses TRBV6-1 and TRBJ1-2; D remains ambiguous. Germline V gives CDR1 MNHNS, CDR2 SASEGT. Trimming left V 3 bases short and J 4 bases short, with 9 bases between. This CDR3 contains 13 residues. The CDR3 here is CASSERQSYGYTF. CDR3 nucleotides: TGTGCCAGCAGTGAGAGGCAGTCCTATGGCTACACCTTC.

V gene TRBV5-1 combines with J gene TRBJ1-1; weak D call: TRBD1 (5 bases). The CDR3 has 14 residues. The germline gives CDR1 SGHRS, CDR2 YFSETQ. Trimming took off 2 bases at V and 4 bases at J, with 12 bases between the two ends. As DNA, the CDR3 is TGCGCCAGCAGCTTAGAGGGGATGAGCACTGAAGCTTTCTTT. Its translation: CASSLEGMSTEAFF.

The V call is TRBV3-1 (or the pseudogene TRBV3-2), the J call TRBJ1-2, with unresolved D. The CDR3 contains 16 residues. Deletions cut 4 bases from V and 5 bases from J, with 20 bases between. Germline V gene lookup returns CDR1 LGHDT and CDR2 YNNKEL (reference sequence). The CDR3 DNA reads as TGTGCCAGCAGCCTCTCCGGATCCTATGCCACTTATGGCTACACCTTC. This codes for CASSLSGSYATYGYTF.

This CDR3 reads CASSFQQGNNQPQHF. DNA of the CDR3: TGTGCCAGCAGCTTTCAACAGGGAAACAATCAGCCCCAGCATTTT. V gene TRBV7-8 combines with J gene TRBJ1-5; a weak D match, TRBD1 (6 bases). The CDR3 totals 15 residues. Germline V gene data show CDR1 as SGHVS and CDR2 as FQNEAQ. Trimming stripped 3 bases from V and 3 bases from J, with 12 bases between.

The rearrangement joins TRBV7-9 to TRBJ2-5; D gene uncertain. Germline CDR1 is SEHNR and CDR2 is FQNEAQ (reference sequence). CDR3 length equals 14 residues. V was clipped by 1 base and J by 0 bases, with 6 bases between them. The CDR3 reads CASSLGSYQETQYF. The CDR3 DNA follows: TGTGCCAGCAGCTTAGGATCGTACCAAGAGACCCAGTACTTC.

This chain joins TRBV27 and TRBJ2-7, with TRBD1 as a possible D gene (6 bases). The CDR3 sequence is 17 residues long. The germline V gene encodes CDR1 MNHEY and CDR2 SMNVEV (reference sequence). Trimming took 4 bases from V and 0 from J, leaving 19 bases between them. CDR3 sequence: CASSSLRRDISSYEQYF. CDR3 nucleotides: TGTGCCAGCAGTTCCCTTCGTCGGGACATAAGCTCCTACGAGCAGTACTTC.

This chain connects TRBV28 to TRBJ1-6; D gene ambiguous. This CDR3 has 12 amino acids. Germline assignment: CDR1 MDHEN and CDR2 SYDVKM. With 5 bases removed from V and 14 bases from J, the gap between germline ends came to 13 bases. CDR3 residues: CASSRVRLALHF. CDR3 bases: TGTGCCAGCAGTCGGGTCCGATTGGCCCTCCACTTT.

This chain connects TRBV28 to TRBJ2-7; 10 bases agree with TRBD1. This CDR3 is 14 amino acids long. Per the germline V gene, CDR1 is MDHEN and CDR2 is SYDVKM. The V gene end was trimmed by 5 bases and the J gene end by 4 bases; junction bases not matched to a gene: 5. The CDR3 nucleotides are TGTGCCAGCAGTCCGCAGGACAGGGGGTACGAGCAGTACTTC. It codes for CASSPQDRGYEQYF. Combining the CDR3 with reference TRBV28 and TRBJ2-7 gives the whole variable domain DVKVTQSSRYLVKRTGEKVFLECVQDMDHENMFWYRQDPGLGLRLIYFSYDVKMKEKGDIPEGYSVSREKKERFSLILESASTNQTSMYLCASSPQDRGYEQYFGPGTRLTVT.